The 22 T cell receptor beta chains given below trace back to one sample, sequenced in a study of T-cell reconstitution after alpha-beta-depleted transplantation in children. The authors prepared the TCRbeta library with unique molecular identifiers. MiXCR, run by TCRdb on the PCR reads, gives a single entry per CDR3 protein. The sample lists some 550,000 distinct CDR3 sequences; approximately 22% were seen once. Sequenced material: PBMCs, mostly from graft donor cells, taken 360 days after TCRalphabeta/CD19-depleted stem cell transplant. Receptors were obtained from a boy in the first two years of life who had a stem cell transplant for acute myeloid leukemia, so the T cells may come from the graft donor.

The V and J genes are TRBV7-8 and TRBJ2-3; 10 bases agree with TRBD2. The CDR3 is made up of 18 amino acids. Germline V gene lookup returns CDR1 SGHVS and CDR2 FQNEAQ. Trimming cost V 5 bases and J 9 bases; bases outside gene matches: 20. In DNA form, the CDR3 reads TGTGCCAGCAGCCCCCTCGGAGGGTTAGCGGGGGGCACAAGGACGCAGTATTTT. This encodes CASSPLGGLAGGTRTQYF.

This clonotype was detected only a few times. This chain connects TRBV7-2 to TRBJ1-1, with D maybe TRBD1 (5 bases). The germline gives CDR1 SGHTA, CDR2 FQGNSA. The CDR3 is 16 amino acids. V was trimmed by 3 bases and J by 0 bases, leaving 14 bases between them. The DNA for the CDR3 is TGTGCCAGCAGCTTTCTGCCGGGACCGTTGAACACTGAAGCTTTCTTT. Its protein is CASSFLPGPLNTEAFF.

This clonotype was observed a few times. V usage is TRBV20-1 and J usage is TRBJ2-1; the match to TRBD2 covers 13 bases. J lost 13 bases, V lost 5 bases, and 11 bases had no gene match. Germline CDR1 is DFQATT and CDR2 is SNEGSKA (reference sequence). The CDR3 is made up of 14 amino acids. CDR3 DNA sequence: TGCAGTGCTGGAACTAGCGGGGGGGCGATTATACAGTTCTTC. Protein: CSAGTSGGAIIQFF.

The V call is TRBV29-1, the J call TRBJ2-3, with a possible D match to TRBD2 (7 bases). V was cut by 5 bases and J by 2 bases, with 14 bases left in between. The CDR3 length is 14 residues. Germline V gene data show CDR1 as SQVTM and CDR2 as ANQGSEA. The CDR3 is CSVSGTTNTDTQYF. The CDR3 DNA sequence: TGCAGCGTTAGCGGGACAACAAACACAGATACGCAGTATTTT.

This clonotype was detected ten times or more. V and J are TRBV15 and TRBJ2-3; 8 bases map to TRBD2. The CDR3 runs to 16 residues. The V segment lost 3 bases and the J segment 1 base; nucleotides outside the gene matches: 6. From germline, CDR1 is LNHNV and CDR2 YYDKDF (reference sequence). The CDR3 loop is CATSSQAGVRTDTQYF. The CDR3 nucleotides read TGTGCCACCAGCAGCCAAGCGGGGGTTCGCACAGATACGCAGTATTTT.

The chain combines TRBV10-2 with TRBJ2-7; the match to TRBD1 covers 9 bases. Germline V CDR1 and CDR2: WSHSY, SAAADI. This CDR3 contains 13 residues. V was pared by 7 bases and J by 4 bases, with 5 bases of the junction left unmatched. The CDR3 loop reads CASMTGGSYEQYF. CDR3 DNA: TGCGCCAGCATGACAGGGGGAAGTTACGAGCAGTACTTC.

The rearrangement links TRBV6-1 to TRBJ1-4, with 7 bases identical to TRBD1. V shed 6 bases and J 4 bases; nucleotides not matched to a gene: 5. Germline V gene data show CDR1 as MNHNS and CDR2 as SASEGT. The CDR3 contains 14 residues. This CDR3 is CASRPRDSNEKLFF. DNA for the CDR3: TGTGCCAGCAGGCCGAGGGACAGTAATGAAAAACTGTTTTTT.

The table lists this clonotype with a few counts. The junction and the germline gene differ at one end; a read error may be behind it. V gene TRBV20-1 combines with J gene TRBJ2-3, with 7 bases lining up with TRBD1. The CDR3 has 14 amino acids. CDR1 is DFQATT and CDR2 is SNEGSKA in the germline V gene (reference sequence). The CDR3 reads CSARGGQGTDTQYF. In nucleotides, the CDR3 is TGCAGTGCCAGAGGAGGACAGGGCACAGATACGCAGTATTTT.

CDR3: CSARLAGSGLGIDTQYF. For the CDR3, the DNA is TGCAGTGCAAGACTAGCGGGGTCAGGGTTGGGAATAGATACGCAGTATTTT. The chain has TRBV20-1 and TRBJ2-3; 11 positions match TRBD2. CDR1 is DFQATT and CDR2 is SNEGSKA in the germline V gene (reference sequence). This CDR3 comprises 17 residues. With 6 bases clipped from V and 5 bases from J, the junction kept 16 bases outside the gene matches.

This clonotype was counted many times. The V gene is TRBV18, the J gene TRBJ2-1; 10 bases align to TRBD1. Trimming at V came to 4 bases and at J to 5 bases, leaving 8 bases not matched to a gene. The CDR3 has 16 residues. Germline loops: CDR1 KGHSH, CDR2 LQKENI. The CDR3 coding sequence is TGTGCCAGCTCACGACCGACAGGGGGCCACCACAATGAGCAGTTCTTC. This encodes CASSRPTGGHHNEQFF.

A few counts support this clonotype. This chain links TRBV12-3 or TRBV12-4 with TRBJ2-1; a weak D match, TRBD2 (7 bases). The CDR3 covers 17 residues. With 5 bases removed from V and 3 bases from J, the gap between germline ends came to 20 bases. As DNA, the CDR3 is TGTGCCAGCAGTAGGCGGCGGGGGCCACCGTTCTACAATGAGCAGTTCTTC. It is translated as CASSRRRGPPFYNEQFF.

The rearrangement links TRBV24-1 to TRBJ2-3; TRBD2 matches 10 bases. J gave up 2 bases and V 3 bases, and 7 bases lay outside the gene matches. Germline V gives CDR1 KGHDR, CDR2 SFDVKD. The CDR3 totals 17 residues. As DNA, the CDR3 is TGTGCCACCAGTGATCTAACTAGCGGGGAGATCACAGATACGCAGTATTTT. Encoded protein: CATSDLTSGEITDTQYF.

V and J are TRBV30 and TRBJ2-7; D remains ambiguous. V was trimmed by 2 bases and J by 0 bases, leaving 14 bases between them. Germline V gene sequence: CDR1 GTSNPN, CDR2 SVGIG (reference sequence). The length of the CDR3 is 15 residues. Written as DNA, the CDR3 is TGTGCCTGGAGTCCCGGATCCTTAAGCTCCTACGAGCAGTACTTC. Its translation is CAWSPGSLSSYEQYF.

This clonotype was observed many times. The rearrangement joins TRBV29-1 to TRBJ2-1; 8 bases align to TRBD2. Germline CDR1 reads SQVTM; CDR2 reads ANQGSEA. J lost 0 bases, V lost 6 bases, and 4 bases had no gene match. CDR3 length equals 14 residues. This chain's CDR3 is CSVLAGNSYNEQFF. CDR3 coding DNA: TGCAGCGTATTAGCGGGGAACTCCTACAATGAGCAGTTCTTC.

The rearrangement uses TRBV10-2 and TRBJ2-3; D might be TRBD2 (5 bases). Looked up from germline, CDR1 is WSHSY and CDR2 is SAAADI. The CDR3 length is 13 residues. V shed 3 bases and J shed 8 bases, with 12 bases lying between them. The CDR3 DNA reads as TGCGCCAGCAGTGACCTAGCTGCTGGTACGCAGTATTTT. The encoded protein is CASSDLAAGTQYF.

This clonotype occurred many times. The rearrangement joins TRBV30 to TRBJ2-5; possible D gene TRBD2, 5 bases. With 1 base removed from V and 5 bases from J, the gap between germline ends came to 17 bases. Germline CDR1 is GTSNPN and CDR2 is SVGIG (reference sequence). The CDR3 covers 15 residues. In nucleotides, the CDR3 is TGTGCCTGGAGTGATCCGGGATCGCCGGGGGAGACCCAGTACTTC. It specifies CAWSDPGSPGETQYF.

The genes are TRBV5-1 and TRBJ2-2; weak D call: TRBD1 (6 bases). V gave up 5 bases and J gave up 0 bases, with 11 bases separating them. This CDR3 contains 15 residues. Germline assignment: CDR1 SGHRS and CDR2 YFSETQ. The CDR3 here is CASRPGTPNTGELFF. The CDR3 DNA reads TGCGCCAGCAGACCCGGGACACCGAACACCGGGGAGCTGTTTTTT.

The rearrangement links TRBV27 to TRBJ1-1; D unresolved. Germline CDR1 reads MNHEY; CDR2 reads SMNVEV (reference sequence). V was cut by 5 bases and J by 6 bases, with 16 bases left in between. The CDR3 sequence is 14 residues long. CDR3 DNA: TGTGCCAGCAGTGCCCTCACCGGGATACCTGAAGCTTTCTTT. Protein product: CASSALTGIPEAFF.

The CDR3 bases are TGTGCCAGCAGCTTAATTAGGGACAGCAAAGAGACCCAGTACTTC. Amino acid sequence: CASSLIRDSKETQYF. This chain joins TRBV7-6 and TRBJ2-5; TRBD1 matches at 7 bases. There are 15 residues in the CDR3. In germline, CDR1 is SGHVS, CDR2 FNYEAQ. The V and J ends lost 2 bases and 3 bases, in that order; junction bases with no gene match: 6.

This clonotype occurred a few times. This chain joins TRBV7-1 and TRBJ1-5, with D possibly matching TRBD1 (6 bases). TRBV7-1 qualifies as an ORF whose function is uncertain. The CDR3 totals 14 residues. V was cut by 5 bases and J by 4 bases, with 12 bases left in between. CDR3 residues: CASSREDRNQPQHF. The CDR3 DNA reads TGTGCCAGCAGCCGAGAGGACAGAAATCAGCCCCAGCATTTT.

In its sample, this clonotype was seen many times. The chain carries TRBV12-5 and TRBJ2-3; maybe TRBD1 (6 bases). V was pared by 0 bases and J by 2 bases, with 9 bases between. This CDR3 region has 15 residues. Germline V lookup: CDR1 LGHNT, CDR2 FRNRAP. The CDR3: CASGLVRTATDTQYF. The CDR3, as DNA: TGTGCTAGTGGTTTGGTACGGACAGCCACAGATACGCAGTATTTT.

This clonotype came up many times. This chain joins TRBV5-5 and TRBJ2-7; D uncertain. Germline values: CDR1 SGHKS, CDR2 YYEKEE (reference sequence). The CDR3 has 16 amino acids. Between the trimmed V and J ends, which lost 2 bases and 1 base, there was a span of 16 bases. This CDR3 is CASSFFLNQGSYEQYF. CDR3 nucleotides: TGTGCCAGCAGCTTCTTCCTCAACCAAGGGTCCTACGAGCAGTACTTC.